The source of this TCR beta chain is a study of cytotoxic CD8 clonotypes in ibrutinib-treated CLL. Trimming took 0 bases from V and 2 from J, leaving 12 bases between them. The CDR3 spans 16 residues. The V gene's germline CDR1 is SGDLS and CDR2 YYNGEE. The assay was immunoSEQ multiplex PCR, and TCRdb's table has in-frame clones only and misses some. The sample carries 300,000 to 400,000 clones, approximately 67% recorded once. This chain uses TRBV9 with TRBJ2-1; perhaps TRBD2 as D (6 bases). This TCR derives from a human donor with chronic lymphocytic leukemia. This material consisted of PBMCs, taken after 36 months of ibrutinib treatment. This CDR3 reads CASSVDPSDTYNEQFF. The CDR3 nucleotides are TGTGCCAGCAGCGTAGATCCTAGCGACACCTACAATGAGCAGTTCTTC.